Detailed here is one TCR beta chain. The antigen this receptor binds is unknown. No quality values exist for individual bases; no much larger clone is one base distant. V loses 4 bases, J loses 1 base, and the germline ends lie 14 bases apart. According to the germline V gene, CDR1 reads LGHNA and CDR2 reads YSLEER. The CDR3 contains 16 residues, cysteine and phenylalanine counted. Left in the record is the CDR3 DNA by itself, 48 bases read in frame from the first base. This entry is derived from a study of T cell repertoires in cytomegalovirus infection (dated by TCRdb to about 2019). With regard to the full study: Alongside well-studied HLA-B-restricted epitopes, the peptide stimulations were aimed at recently identified HLA-C-restricted CMV epitopes, whose presentation resists viral immunomodulation. Donor HLA type was relevant to the analysis, as public TCR beta signatures indicated carriage of CMV infection together with the matching HLA type. Overall study results and their limits: The ex vivo response was dominated by HLA-C-restricted CMV-specific TCR beta clonotypes, and the single most frequent clonotype in two of eight donors was supplied by these HLA-C-restricted clonotypes. Carriers of CMV infection plus the relevant HLA type were discriminated by the cumulative frequency of public TCR beta family members in the study cohort and in an independent roughly 320-donor cohort.

What this sample's treatment or condition label stands for: in vitro stimulation with specific CMV peptide epitopes to enrich CMV-specific T cells. TCRdb records Illumina HiSeq 1500 as the sequencer. The public sequencing data were trimmed at Q25 with fastp and processed into clonotypes with MiXCR by TCRdb, which kept only in-frame beta chains. All rows with the same CDR3 protein become a single entry with the most common DNA and genes. Counted in this sample were some 920,000 distinct CDR3 sequences; around 30% of them appeared once. The top ten constitute 11% to 15% of the sample. The chain uses TRBV4-3 and TRBJ1-3; a tentative D match to TRBD1 spans 5 bases. This receptor was taken from a human donor in good health (CMV status not recorded). Some clones in this sample may be carry-over from other donors' samples. Specimen: cultured CD8+ T cells from PBMCs, collected from culture after CMV antigen stimulation. For the CDR3, the sequence is CASSPQGTDSGNTIYF. Here is the DNA: TGCGCCAGCAGCCCCCAAGGGACGGATTCTGGAAACACCATATATTTT.